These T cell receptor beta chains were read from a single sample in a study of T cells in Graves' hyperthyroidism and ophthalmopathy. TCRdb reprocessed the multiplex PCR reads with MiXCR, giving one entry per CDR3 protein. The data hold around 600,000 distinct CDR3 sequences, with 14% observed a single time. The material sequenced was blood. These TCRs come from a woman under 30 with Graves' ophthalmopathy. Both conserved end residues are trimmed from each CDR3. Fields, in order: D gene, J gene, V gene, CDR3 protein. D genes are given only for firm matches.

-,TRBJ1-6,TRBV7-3,ASSLGSGRESSPLH
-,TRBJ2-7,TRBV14,ASSNRGTSYEQY
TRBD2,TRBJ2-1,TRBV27,ASSVTGTSGRGQF
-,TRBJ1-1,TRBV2,ASRRGETEAF
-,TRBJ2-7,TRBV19,ASSSHGGYEQY
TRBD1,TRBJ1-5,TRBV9,ASSVGTGDQPQH
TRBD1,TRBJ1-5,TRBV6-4,ASRPDRGYQPQH
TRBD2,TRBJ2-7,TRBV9,ASTRTSGPYEQY
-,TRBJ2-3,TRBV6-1,ASSGIGGYTQY
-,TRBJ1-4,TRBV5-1,ASSNRSGGESANEKLF
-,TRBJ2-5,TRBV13,ASSLQGIGVQETQY
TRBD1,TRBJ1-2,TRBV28,ASSRDRQGHVGGYT
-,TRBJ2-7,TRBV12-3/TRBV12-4,ASSFGAGRYEQY
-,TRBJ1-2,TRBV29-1,SVAPSSINYGYT